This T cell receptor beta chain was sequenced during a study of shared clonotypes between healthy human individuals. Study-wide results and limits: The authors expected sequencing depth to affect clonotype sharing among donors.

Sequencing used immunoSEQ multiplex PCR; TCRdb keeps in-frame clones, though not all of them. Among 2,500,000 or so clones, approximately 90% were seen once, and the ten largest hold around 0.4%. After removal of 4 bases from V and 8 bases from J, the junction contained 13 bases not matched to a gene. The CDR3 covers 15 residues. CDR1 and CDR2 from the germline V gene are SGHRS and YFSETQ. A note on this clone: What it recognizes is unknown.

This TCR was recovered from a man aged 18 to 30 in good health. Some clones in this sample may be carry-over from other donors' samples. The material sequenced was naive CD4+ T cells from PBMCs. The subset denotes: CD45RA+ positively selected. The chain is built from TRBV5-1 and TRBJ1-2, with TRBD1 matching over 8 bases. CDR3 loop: CASSPTPDRGGGYTF. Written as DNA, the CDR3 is TGCGCCAGCAGCCCCACCCCCGACAGGGGAGGAGGCTACACCTTC.